This T cell receptor (beta chain) was captured in a study of a mutant IDH1 vaccine in newly diagnosed glioma. Study in general: Among treated patients, 62.5% were male and around 40% female, and mean age was about 39 years. Patients were pretreated with radiotherapy, temozolomide, or both, mostly both. General observations from the study: Of the patients, 80% to 95% had vaccine-induced immune responses.

CDR3 length equals 13 residues. In germline, CDR1 is SQVTM, CDR2 ANQGSEA. Trimming pared 3 bases from V and 0 bases from J, leaving 8 bases between. Profiled with immunoSEQ multiplex PCR; TCRdb holds only in-frame clones, not every one. The repertoire has about 44,000 clones, around 93% of them found once; the top ten carry less than 5%. Comment on this clone: The antigen remains unidentified.

Time point denoted: week 23, last vaccination. Doses comprised 300 ug of mutant IDH1 20-mer peptide each, plus topical imiquimod. V gene TRBV29-1 combines with J gene TRBJ1-1, with unresolved D. This sample comprised PBMCs, obtained from a glioma patient whose treatment included an IDH1 peptide vaccine. This TCR was sampled from a man aged 50 to 60 with glioma. CDR3 residues: CSVDYPMNTEAFF. The CDR3 nucleotides read TGCAGCGTTGACTACCCTATGAACACTGAAGCTTTCTTT.